This T cell receptor (beta chain) was sequenced during a study of human T cells and chemical hapten exposure. Time point: patch test 1, 2 weeks after DPC sensitization. Treatment here: therapeutic diphenylcyclopropenone sensitization with weekly scalp DPC. The CDR3 has 14 amino acids. V gave up 4 bases and J gave up 7 bases; unmatched junction bases: 7. The germline CDR1 and CDR2 sequences are MDHEN and SYDVKM. This clonotype was picked up a small number of times. From the RACE reads, TCRdb called clonotypes with MiXCR, one entry per CDR3 protein. The data show approximately 74,000 distinct CDR3 sequences, with approximately 32% seen just once and over 7.5% held by the top ten.

This sequence originates from a man between 40 and 49 years old with alopecia areata. Some clones in this sample may be carry-over from other donors' samples. The rearrangement uses TRBV28 and TRBJ2-1, with 7 bases aligning to TRBD1. The sample here was whole blood, taken in connection with sensitization to the hapten diphenylcyclopropenone (DPC). CDR3 residues: CASSSRTGPNEQFF. The CDR3 nucleotides read TGTGCCAGCAGTTCCCGGACAGGACCTAATGAGCAGTTCTTC.